The 24 T cell receptor beta chains presented below share a single source sample, sequenced in a study of monozygotic twins with inflammatory bowel disease. Reanalyzing the 5' RACE reads, TCRdb keeps one entry per CDR3 protein, without DNA. The sample totals under 150,000 distinct CDR3 sequences. The sequenced sample was blood. The source is a human donor with ulcerative colitis or Crohn's disease, or a healthy co-twin of an affected twin (not recorded which).

The chain carries TRBV6-5 and TRBJ1-1. The CDR3 runs 12 residues. Germline loops: CDR1 MNHEY, CDR2 SVGAGI. The CDR3 loop reads CASSTMNTEAFF.

This chain connects TRBV5-1 to TRBJ2-7; TCRdb selects TRBD2, and the lack of DNA leaves this call unchecked. CDR3 length equals 15 residues. Germline V gives CDR1 SGHRS, CDR2 YFSETQ. CDR3 region: CASSSRDRESYEQYF.

The CDR3 is CASTQRGRGGSFYNEQFF. The chain employs TRBV11-1 and TRBJ2-1; the D gene TCRdb calls, TRBD2, cannot be checked with no DNA. The CDR3 is 18 amino acids. The germline V gene encodes CDR1 SGHAT and CDR2 FQDESV (reference sequence).

CDR3 sequence: CASRIGGQVDYGYTF. V gene TRBV5-1 combines with J gene TRBJ1-2; the D call from TCRdb, TRBD1, cannot be confirmed without DNA. Germline-derived CDR1 and CDR2 are SGHRS and YFSETQ. This CDR3 is built from 15 residues.

The CDR3: CASSGGHVNTEAFF. This sequence joins TRBV3-1 and TRBJ1-1; TCRdb's D call, TRBD1, is unchecked because there is no DNA. CDR1 and CDR2 from the germline V gene are LGHDT and YNNKEL (reference sequence). CDR3 length: 14 amino acids.

The V call is TRBV6-5, the J call TRBJ2-2. The germline CDR1 and CDR2 sequences are MNHEY and SVGAGI. This CDR3 is built from 15 residues. The CDR3 reads CASSYIGGLTGELFF.

The V gene is TRBV4-3, the J gene TRBJ1-2. Germline values: CDR1 LGHNA, CDR2 YSLEER. CDR3 length equals 13 residues. CDR3 sequence: CASSQGLFYGYTF.

The chain links TRBV5-1 to TRBJ1-1; TCRdb gives TRBD1 as the D gene, but with no DNA this cannot be confirmed. The CDR3 is 14 residues long. The germline V gene encodes CDR1 SGHRS and CDR2 YFSETQ. CDR3 amino acids: CASGIAGGNTEAFF.

The rearrangement uses TRBV5-5 and TRBJ2-7; TCRdb calls TRBD1, which cannot be checked without DNA. The CDR3 length is 15 residues. In germline, CDR1 is SGHKS, CDR2 YYEKEE (reference sequence). This chain's CDR3 is CASSLSGGWDYEQYF.

The V gene is TRBV10-3, the J gene TRBJ1-1; TCRdb's assignment of TRBD1 cannot be checked, as there is no DNA. The germline gives CDR1 ENHRY, CDR2 SYGVKD. CDR3 length equals 14 residues. The CDR3 loop reads CAISESVDGGKAFF.

The chain combines TRBV20-1 with TRBJ2-7; TCRdb returns TRBD2, unconfirmable since there is no DNA. Germline loops: CDR1 DFQATT, CDR2 SNEGSKA (reference sequence). The CDR3 runs 13 residues. The CDR3 protein is CSASGLGRGEQYF.

This clonotype is called medium-sized based on its frequency. The V gene is TRBV5-6, the J gene TRBJ2-3; the TRBD2 assignment by TCRdb is unverifiable without DNA. The CDR3 has 15 amino acids. Germline assignment: CDR1 SGHDT and CDR2 YYEEEE. CDR3 in amino acids: CASSLTSGVGDTQYF. Full variable domain (missing parts from reference TRBV5-6 and TRBJ2-3): DAGVTQSPTHLIKTRGQQVTLRCSPKSGHDTVSWYQQALGQGPQFIFQYYEEEERQRGNFPDRFSGHQFPNYSSELNVNALLLGDSALYLCASSLTSGVGDTQYFGPGTRLTVL.

This chain uses TRBV4-3 with TRBJ1-1. CDR3 length: 16 amino acids. Germline-derived CDR1 and CDR2 are LGHNA and YSLEER. The CDR3 is CASSQELIAYYTEAFF.

The chain carries TRBV6-5 and TRBJ1-3; without DNA, the TCRdb call of TRBD1 cannot be checked. Per the germline V gene, CDR1 is MNHEY and CDR2 is SVGAGI. The CDR3 contains 17 residues. The CDR3 region is CASSWGGPITSGNTIYF.

The J gene is TRBJ2-7, the V gene TRBV4-1; TCRdb lists TRBD2, though no DNA is available to test this call. Looked up from germline, CDR1 is MGHRA and CDR2 is YSYEKL. The CDR3 contains 17 residues. The CDR3 sequence: CASSTGTSGGNSYEQYF.

CDR3: CSVVVSSNQPQHF. This rearrangement joins TRBV29-1 to TRBJ1-5. Germline-derived CDR1 and CDR2 are SQVTM and ANQGSEA. This CDR3 contains 13 residues.

The chain carries TRBV5-1 and TRBJ2-1; TCRdb selects TRBD1, and the lack of DNA leaves this call unchecked. This CDR3 is 17 amino acids long. The germline V gene has CDR1 SGHRS and CDR2 YFSETQ. The CDR3 protein is CASSLAGWGATPNEQFF.

The chain employs TRBV20-1 and TRBJ2-7. The CDR3 consists of 14 residues. The germline V gene encodes CDR1 DFQATT and CDR2 SNEGSKA (reference sequence). The chain's CDR3 is CSARGAASSYEQYF.

The V call is TRBV19, the J call TRBJ1-1; TCRdb reports TRBD1, a call that lacks DNA to check it against. CDR3 size: 14 residues. Germline CDR1 and CDR2: LNHDA and SQIVND (reference sequence). The CDR3 protein is CASSRTGKDTEAFF.

The chain recombines TRBV12-3 or TRBV12-4 with TRBJ2-3; TCRdb's D call of TRBD1 is untestable without DNA. This CDR3 comprises 13 residues. CDR3 loop: CASSLPPTDTQYF.

The CDR3 loop reads CASSLGPGQSLDF. The chain joins TRBV5-1 to TRBJ2-5; with no DNA, the TCRdb D assignment of TRBD1 cannot be verified. The CDR3 runs to 13 residues. The germline gives CDR1 SGHRS, CDR2 YFSETQ. Complete variable domain (other parts from reference TRBV5-1 and TRBJ2-5): KAGVTQTPRYLIKTRGQQVTLSCSPISGHRSVSWYQQTPGQGLQFLFEYFSETQRNKGNFPGRFSGRQFSNSRSEMNVSTLELGDSALYLCASSLGPGQSLDFGPGTRLLVL.

V is TRBV5-1 and J is TRBJ1-4. Germline assignment: CDR1 SGHRS and CDR2 YFSETQ. The CDR3 is 14 amino acids. The CDR3 is CASSIGQYNEKLFF.

V gene TRBV5-5 combines with J gene TRBJ2-3. CDR1 and CDR2 from the germline V gene are SGHKS and YYEKEE (reference sequence). There are 15 residues in the CDR3. This CDR3 is CASSFLGLSTDTQYF.

The CDR3: CSASPNRDQYF. The chain recombines TRBV20-1 with TRBJ2-5; with no DNA, the TCRdb D assignment of TRBD1 cannot be verified. From germline, CDR1 is DFQATT and CDR2 SNEGSKA (reference sequence). This CDR3 contains 11 residues.